This T cell receptor beta chain is from a study of human T cells and chemical hapten exposure. The wider study: Small volume differences among pooled libraries mainly caused per-sample TCR yield variation.

TCRdb redid the calling of the RACE reads with MiXCR, one entry per CDR3 protein. The sample lists some 340,000 distinct CDR3 sequences, approximately 6.9% seen once, with roughly 8% in the top ten. Noted time point: patch test 1, 2 weeks after DPC sensitization. The treatment is: therapeutic diphenylcyclopropenone sensitization with weekly scalp DPC. V shed 5 bases and J shed 0 bases, with 8 bases lying between them. The CDR3 length is 15 residues. The germline V gene encodes CDR1 SGHTA and CDR2 FQGTGA. The clonotype was recovered from a woman aged 18-29 years with alopecia areata. Some clones in this sample may be carry-over from other donors' samples. The V call is TRBV7-3, the J call TRBJ2-6; no clear D. The input for sequencing was whole blood, taken in connection with sensitization to the hapten diphenylcyclopropenone (DPC). CDR3 in amino acids: CASSNSGSGANVLTF. The DNA for the CDR3 is TGTGCCAGCAGCAATTCTGGCTCTGGGGCCAACGTCCTGACTTTC.